Included here is one T cell receptor beta chain sequence, with context. At one end the junction does not follow the germline gene, possibly because of a read error. CDR3 size: 14 residues. Per germline, CDR1 MDHEN and CDR2 SYDVKM. The sorted Tregs were CD4+CD25+CD127-/low cells. TCRdb processed the 5' RACE reads anew with MiXCR; each CDR3 protein has one entry. The sample records under 11,000 distinct CDR3 sequences, about 30% being singletons. Source material: Tregs sorted from a lymph node. This sequence was found in a female donor with breast cancer. The V and J genes are TRBV28 and TRBJ2-7; TRBD1 might be the D (6 bases). In nucleotides, the CDR3 is TGTGCCAGTAGTTTCCAGGGGTTCACCTTCGAGCAGTACTTC. Protein product: CASSFQGFTFEQYF. The whole variable domain, filled in from reference TRBV28 and TRBJ2-7, reads DVKVTQSSRYLVKRTGEKVFLECVQDMDHENMFWYRQDPGLGLRLIYFSYDVKMKEKGDIPEGYSVSREKKERFSLILESASTNQTSMYLCASSFQGFTFEQYFGPGTRLTVT.